The sample holds one count of the clone carrying this TCR beta chain. Antigen specificity is unknown. Assay execution took place at the deep level. Using approximately 200 ng DNA, 30,000 or so T cell genomes, the sorted-subset replicate PCRs were run. TCRdb's copy holds only in-frame clones and misses some; the assay was immunoSEQ multiplex PCR. The table has roughly 2,500,000 clones, 93% seen once; the top ten hold around 0.4%. There are 13 residues in the CDR3. The germline V gene encodes CDR1 SEHNR and CDR2 FQNEAQ (reference sequence). V lost 0 bases, J lost 7 bases, and 9 bases lay in between. The data belong to a study of shared clonotypes between healthy human individuals. Whole-study findings and limits: For naive CD4 cells, roughly 5.5% of clonotypes were shared across a few donors. For sorted subsets, rarefaction showed incomplete sequencing despite large depth.

This clonotype originated in a man in his late teens or twenties in good health. Some clones in this sample may be carry-over from other donors' samples. Sequenced material: naive CD4+ T cells from PBMCs. The sample's subset: CD45RA+ positively selected. This rearrangement joins TRBV7-9 to TRBJ2-5; D is uncertain. CDR3 region: CASSLALSGTQYF. The CDR3 DNA reads TGTGCCAGCAGCTTAGCCCTCTCCGGGACCCAGTACTTC. Together with reference TRBV7-9 and TRBJ2-5, the CDR3 gives the full variable domain: DTGVSQNPRHKITKRGQNVTFRCDPISEHNRLYWYRQTLGQGPEFLTYFQNEAQLEKSRLLSDRFSAERPKGSFSTLEIQRTEQGDSAMYLCASSLALSGTQYFGPGTRLLVL.